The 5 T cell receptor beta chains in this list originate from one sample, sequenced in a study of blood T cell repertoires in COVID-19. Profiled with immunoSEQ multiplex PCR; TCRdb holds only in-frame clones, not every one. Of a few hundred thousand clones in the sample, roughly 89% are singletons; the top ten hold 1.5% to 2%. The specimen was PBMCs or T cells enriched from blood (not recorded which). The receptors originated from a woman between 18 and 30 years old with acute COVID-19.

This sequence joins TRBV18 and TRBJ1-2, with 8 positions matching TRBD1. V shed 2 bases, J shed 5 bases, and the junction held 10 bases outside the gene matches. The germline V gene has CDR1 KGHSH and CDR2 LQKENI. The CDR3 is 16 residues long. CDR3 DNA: TGTGCCAGCTCACCAGTTTCCGGGACAGGCGCTTATGGCTACACCTTC. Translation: CASSPVSGTGAYGYTF.

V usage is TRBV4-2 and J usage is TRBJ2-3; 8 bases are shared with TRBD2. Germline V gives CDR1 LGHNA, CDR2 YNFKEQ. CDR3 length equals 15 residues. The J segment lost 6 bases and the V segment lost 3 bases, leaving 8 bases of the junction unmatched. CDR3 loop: CASSHPAGVSDTQYF. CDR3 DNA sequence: TGTGCCAGCAGCCACCCAGCGGGAGTTTCGGATACGCAGTATTTT.

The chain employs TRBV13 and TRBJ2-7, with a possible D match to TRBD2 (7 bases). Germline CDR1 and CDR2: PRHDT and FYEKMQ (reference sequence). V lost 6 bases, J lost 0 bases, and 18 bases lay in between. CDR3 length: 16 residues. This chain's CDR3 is CASSRGGRGNSYEQYF. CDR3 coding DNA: TGTGCCAGCAGTAGGGGGGGACGGGGGAACTCCTACGAGCAGTACTTC.

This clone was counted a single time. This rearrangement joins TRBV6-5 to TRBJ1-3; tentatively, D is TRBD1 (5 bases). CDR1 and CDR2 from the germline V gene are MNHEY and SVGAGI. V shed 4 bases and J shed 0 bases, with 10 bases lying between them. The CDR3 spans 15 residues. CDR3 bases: TGTGCCAGCAGTTGGCAGGGACTCTCTGGAAACACCATATATTTT. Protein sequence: CASSWQGLSGNTIYF.

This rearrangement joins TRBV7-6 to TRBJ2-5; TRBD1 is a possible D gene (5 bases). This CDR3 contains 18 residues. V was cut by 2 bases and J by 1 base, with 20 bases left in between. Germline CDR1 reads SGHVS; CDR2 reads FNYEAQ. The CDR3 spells CASSLSPDILSSQETQYF. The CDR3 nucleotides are TGTGCCAGCAGCTTATCCCCGGACATTCTTTCATCCCAAGAGACCCAGTACTTC.